The 25 T cell receptor beta chains below come from one sample, sequenced in a study of T cell responses to AZD1222 COVID-19 vaccine. Measured with immunoSEQ multiplex PCR; TCRdb has only the in-frame clones, and not every one. The sample has some 50,000 clones; approximately 90% are singletons. Sequenced here: peripheral blood, sampled 28 days after the second AZD1222 dose. The receptors here all came from an adult who received the AZD1222 COVID-19 vaccine.

The chain carries TRBV18 and TRBJ2-1; possible D gene TRBD2, 5 bases. This CDR3 has 14 amino acids. Trimming stripped 3 bases from V and 2 bases from J, with 8 bases between. Germline V CDR1 and CDR2: KGHSH, LQKENI. CDR3 sequence: CASSPGAAYNEQFF. The CDR3 region has the DNA TGTGCCAGCTCACCTGGAGCGGCCTACAATGAGCAGTTCTTC. Combining the CDR3 with reference TRBV18 and TRBJ2-1 gives the whole variable domain NAGVMQNPRHLVRRRGQEARLRCSPMKGHSHVYWYRQLPEEGLKFMVYLQKENIIDESGMPKERFSAEFPKEGPSILRIQQVVRGDSAAYFCASSPGAAYNEQFFGPGTRLTVL.

The V and J genes are TRBV5-1 and TRBJ1-2; 9 bases agree with TRBD1. Trimming took 0 bases from V and 1 from J; bases not matched to a gene: 7. This CDR3 spans 17 amino acids. In germline, CDR1 is SGHRS, CDR2 YFSETQ. The CDR3 DNA reads as TGCGCCAGCAGCTTGGAACTGGGACAGGGCGTTAACTATGGCTACACCTTC. Its protein is CASSLELGQGVNYGYTF.

The chain links TRBV27 to TRBJ2-1; the D gene could be TRBD1 or TRBD2 (5 bases each). V was shortened by 5 bases and J by 4 bases, with 15 bases between the two germline ends. CDR1 is MNHEY and CDR2 is SMNVEV in the germline V gene (reference sequence). The CDR3 is 15 residues long. The CDR3 DNA follows: TGTGCCAGCAGTGAATGGGGGAGAGATTACAATGAGCAGTTCTTC. It encodes CASSEWGRDYNEQFF.

V and J are TRBV29-1 and TRBJ1-2, with D hard to call. V was shortened by 1 base and J by 3 bases, with 9 bases between the two germline ends. CDR1 is SQVTM, CDR2 ANQGSEA, per germline. The CDR3 runs 13 residues. For the CDR3, the DNA is TGCAGCGTTGAAGTAACGGGGTACTATGGCTACACCTTC. Its translation: CSVEVTGYYGYTF.

The rearrangement links TRBV7-2 to TRBJ2-1; D ambiguous. Trimming took 5 bases from V and 9 from J, leaving 11 bases between them. This CDR3 has 12 residues. CDR1 is SGHTA, CDR2 FQGNSA, per germline. The CDR3 DNA sequence: TGTGCCAGCAGCCTTGGGAAACCTGAGCAGTTCTTC. Its translation is CASSLGKPEQFF.

The rearrangement uses TRBV27 and TRBJ2-5, with 9 bases aligning to TRBD1. Germline V lookup: CDR1 MNHEY, CDR2 SMNVEV (reference sequence). The length of the CDR3 is 17 residues. J lost 0 bases, V lost 1 base, and 6 bases had no gene match. The CDR3 nucleotides are TGTGCCAGCAGTTTATGGGGGAGGGACAGGGACCAAGAGACCCAGTACTTC. It translates to CASSLWGRDRDQETQYF.

The chain has TRBV28 and TRBJ2-5; 9 nucleotides agree with TRBD2. This CDR3 spans 15 amino acids. Germline V lookup: CDR1 MDHEN, CDR2 SYDVKM. Trimming took 2 bases from V and 3 from J; bases not matched to a gene: 4. The CDR3 loop is CASSLPSSGKETQYF. The CDR3 DNA sequence: TGTGCCAGCAGTTTACCCTCTAGCGGGAAAGAGACCCAGTACTTC.

This rearrangement joins TRBV5-1 to TRBJ2-1, with D possibly being TRBD2 (5 bases). V was trimmed by 3 bases and J by 2 bases, leaving 12 bases between them. This CDR3 is 15 amino acids long. Germline CDR1 is SGHRS and CDR2 is YFSETQ. The CDR3: CASSWSRAAYNEQFF. In DNA, the CDR3 is TGCGCCAGCAGCTGGTCGCGGGCTGCCTACAATGAGCAGTTCTTC. Drawing the rest from reference TRBV5-1 and TRBJ2-1, the complete variable domain is KAGVTQTPRYLIKTRGQQVTLSCSPISGHRSVSWYQQTPGQGLQFLFEYFSETQRNKGNFPGRFSGRQFSNSRSEMNVSTLELGDSALYLCASSWSRAAYNEQFFGPGTRLTVL.

The chain has TRBV4-1 and TRBJ1-5; no clear D gene. Trimming removed 1 base from V and 6 bases from J, with 7 bases in between. Germline lookup yields CDR1 MGHRA and CDR2 YSYEKL. The CDR3 covers 13 residues. The CDR3 sequence is CASSQGKGQPQHF. CDR3 sequence (DNA): TGCGCCAGCAGCCAAGGAAAGGGTCAGCCCCAGCATTTT.

The V and J genes are TRBV11-2 and TRBJ2-7; D uncertain. The CDR3 runs 13 residues. Trimming pared 1 base from V and 4 bases from J, leaving 8 bases between. Germline values: CDR1 SGHAT, CDR2 FQNNGV. CDR3: CASSLATGYEQYF. The CDR3, as DNA: TGTGCCAGCAGCTTAGCCACCGGATACGAGCAGTACTTC.

The J gene is TRBJ2-7, the V gene TRBV9, with 7 bases that match TRBD2. CDR1 and CDR2 (germline): SGDLS, YYNGEE. V lost 4 bases, J lost 4 bases, and 8 bases stayed unmatched. There are 14 residues in the CDR3. The CDR3 DNA reads TGTGCCAGCAGCCCGCGGGACTATATTTACGAGCAGTACTTC. Encoded protein: CASSPRDYIYEQYF.

The chain recombines TRBV7-8 with TRBJ1-5; D is undetermined. In germline, CDR1 is SGHVS, CDR2 FQNEAQ. The V gene lost 1 base and the J gene lost 2 bases, with 9 bases spanning the gap. The CDR3 is 15 amino acids. Written as DNA, the CDR3 is TGTGCCAGCAGCTTAGGGGCTGGGGGCAATCAGCCCCAGCATTTT. It yields the protein CASSLGAGGNQPQHF.

The chain recombines TRBV6-1 with TRBJ2-5; the D gene is possibly TRBD2 (5 bases). Germline V gives CDR1 MNHNS, CDR2 SASEGT. This CDR3 is 17 amino acids long. V dropped 4 bases and J dropped 2 bases, with 20 bases sitting between them. The CDR3 sequence is CASSASPGPRGQETQYF. CDR3 coding DNA: TGTGCCAGCAGTGCCTCACCGGGCCCCCGGGGTCAAGAGACCCAGTACTTC.

V is TRBV10-3 and J is TRBJ1-2, with 8 bases that match TRBD1. Germline CDR1 is ENHRY and CDR2 is SYGVKD. The CDR3 runs 16 residues. V trimming: 3 bases; J trimming: 1 base; junction bases outside the gene matches: 7. The CDR3 here is CAISDFGQGFNYGYTF. CDR3 coding DNA: TGTGCCATCAGTGACTTCGGACAGGGCTTTAACTATGGCTACACCTTC.

This clone has only one observation. The genes are TRBV7-9 and TRBJ2-7, with 8 bases aligning to TRBD2. Per the germline V gene, CDR1 is SEHNR and CDR2 is FQNEAQ (reference sequence). The V gene end was trimmed by 5 bases and the J gene end by 2 bases; junction bases not matched to a gene: 2. The CDR3 spans 13 residues. The chain's CDR3 is CASSGLAPYEQYF. DNA for the CDR3: TGTGCCAGCAGCGGACTAGCACCCTACGAGCAGTACTTC.

This clone was recorded only once. V is TRBV6-5 and J is TRBJ2-7; 9 positions agree with TRBD1. The CDR3 contains 15 residues. Trimming took 6 bases from V and 6 from J; bases not matched to a gene: 12. Germline assignment: CDR1 MNHEY and CDR2 SVGAGI. CDR3 in DNA: TGTGCCAGCAGACTCCAACAGGGGGCGGGCTTCGAGCAGTACTTC. Its protein is CASRLQQGAGFEQYF.

This chain connects TRBV28 to TRBJ2-2; 7 positions match TRBD1. J lost 2 bases, V lost 6 bases, and 6 bases had no gene match. CDR1 is MDHEN and CDR2 is SYDVKM in the germline V gene. CDR3 length equals 15 residues. This chain's CDR3 is CASRKTGRNTGELFF. The CDR3, as DNA: TGTGCCAGCAGAAAGACAGGGCGTAACACCGGGGAGCTGTTTTTT.

In DNA form, the CDR3 reads TGTGCCAGTAGTACCTACCGGGACAGGGCCTCACCCCTCCACTTT. Translating gives CASSTYRDRASPLHF. The rearrangement links TRBV19 to TRBJ1-6; 9 positions match TRBD1. The CDR3 sequence is 15 residues long. The germline CDR1 and CDR2 sequences are LNHDA and SQIVND (reference sequence). V dropped 4 bases and J dropped 10; count of bases not matched to a gene: 8.

This clone was observed a single time. J is TRBJ2-7 and V is TRBV19, with no clear D. Germline values: CDR1 LNHDA, CDR2 SQIVND (reference sequence). The CDR3 is 15 residues long. Trimming took off 5 bases at V and 0 bases at J, with 14 bases between the two ends. CDR3 protein: CASSPWAGNSYEQYF. The CDR3, as DNA: TGTGCCAGTAGTCCTTGGGCAGGCAACTCCTACGAGCAGTACTTC.

V and J are TRBV7-2 and TRBJ1-1; D not certain. The V gene's germline CDR1 is SGHTA and CDR2 FQGNSA. Trimming took off 5 bases at V and 1 base at J, with 8 bases between the two ends. The CDR3 consists of 13 residues. The CDR3 is CASSINPNTEAFF. The CDR3 region has the DNA TGTGCCAGCAGCATAAACCCGAACACTGAAGCTTTCTTT.

The chain combines TRBV19 with TRBJ2-1; 8 nucleotides match TRBD2. The CDR3 is made up of 16 amino acids. The junction had 4 bases not matched to a gene; V was cut back by 3 bases and J by 0 bases. Germline V gene lookup returns CDR1 LNHDA and CDR2 SQIVND (reference sequence). CDR3 loop: CASSISGIPSYNEQFF. The CDR3 DNA reads TGTGCCAGTAGTATTAGCGGGATCCCCTCCTACAATGAGCAGTTCTTC.

This rearrangement joins TRBV5-1 to TRBJ2-1; 8 bases line up with TRBD2. CDR3 size: 14 residues. V lost 3 bases to trimming and J lost 5 bases; unmatched junction nucleotides: 4. Germline CDR1 and CDR2: SGHRS and YFSETQ. The CDR3 DNA follows: TGCGCCAGCAGCTCCGGGACTAGAGACAATGAGCAGTTCTTC. Its translation is CASSSGTRDNEQFF.

This sequence joins TRBV27 and TRBJ1-2; the match to TRBD1 covers 7 bases. CDR1 is MNHEY and CDR2 is SMNVEV in the germline V gene (reference sequence). CDR3 size: 13 residues. The trim removed 4 bases at V and 2 bases at J, leaving 1 base unmatched. CDR3 bases: TGTGCCAGCAGTTCGACAGGGAACTATGGCTACACCTTC. Translating gives CASSSTGNYGYTF.

The J gene is TRBJ2-1, the V gene TRBV7-2; 10 nucleotides line up with TRBD2. The CDR3 runs 15 residues. CDR1 is SGHTA, CDR2 FQGNSA, per germline. V trimming: 6 bases; J trimming: 3 bases; junction bases outside the gene matches: 5. The CDR3, as DNA: TGTGCCAGCAGGGTAGGACTAGCGGTCTACAATGAGCAGTTCTTC. It specifies CASRVGLAVYNEQFF.

The chain recombines TRBV15 with TRBJ2-3; 7 bases align to TRBD2. Germline values: CDR1 LNHNV, CDR2 YYDKDF (reference sequence). The CDR3 spans 14 residues. V gave up 4 bases and J gave up 5 bases; unmatched junction bases: 6. DNA for the CDR3: TGTGCCACCAGCAATGGGAGGGAGGTAGATACGCAGTATTTT. Its protein product is CATSNGREVDTQYF.